The 22 T cell receptor beta chains given below trace back to one sample, sequenced in a study of tumor-infiltrating lymphocytes in glioblastoma multiforme. TCR beta libraries were built from RNA through three nested multiplex PCR rounds using modified ARM-PCR. A single record per CDR3 protein comes from TCRdb applying MiXCR to the multiplex PCR reads. The table has 10,000 to 15,000 distinct CDR3 sequences, under 70% seen once. Sequencing was performed on brain tumor tissue. The receptors stem from a male donor with glioblastoma.

On this clonotype: Relative to the germline gene, one junction end is altered; a read error may explain this. V gene TRBV10-1 combines with J gene TRBJ1-5, with D tentatively TRBD1 (6 bases). Germline CDR1 WNHNN, CDR2 SYGVQD (reference sequence). The CDR3 has 18 amino acids. The CDR3 loop reads CTSPRSRGVSIGDQPQHF. The DNA of the CDR3 is TGCACCAGTCCCCGGTCAAGGGGGGTCTCGATAGGAGATCAGCCCCAGCATTTT.

The sample holds many counts of this clonotype. The chain joins TRBV20-1 to TRBJ1-3; D ambiguous. V lost 1 base and J 3 bases, leaving 25 bases between the germline ends. Per germline, CDR1 DFQATT and CDR2 SNEGSKA (reference sequence). The CDR3 length is 19 residues. CDR3 sequence: CSARALGGRGLGYGNTIYF. Here the CDR3 DNA reads TGCAGTGCTAGAGCCCTTGGAGGGAGAGGCCTCGGTTATGGAAACACCATATATTTT.

With regard to this clonotype: A junction end diverges from the germline sequence, so it may reflect a read error. The V and J genes are TRBV11-2 and TRBJ2-2, with TRBD2 matching over 7 bases. Germline-derived CDR1 and CDR2 are SGHAT and FQNNGV. This CDR3 region has 20 residues. The CDR3 nucleotides are TGTGCCAGCACCGCCTCATTCGGCCATGGGCTAGCGGTAAACACCGGGGACCTGTTTTTT. Protein product: CASTASFGHGLAVNTGDLFF.

The chain couples TRBV10-3 to TRBJ2-7; 8 nucleotides agree with TRBD1. Trimming at V came to 4 bases and at J to 7 bases, leaving 6 bases not matched to a gene. Germline V lookup: CDR1 ENHRY, CDR2 SYGVKD. CDR3 size: 13 residues. The CDR3 nucleotides read TGTGCCATCAGTGCCCAGGGGGCAAGTGAGCAGTACTTC. This translates into CAISAQGASEQYF.

This clonotype is categorized as medium-sized. V gene TRBV6-5 combines with J gene TRBJ2-1, with TRBD2 matching over 8 bases. The CDR3 is 15 residues long. CDR1 is MNHEY, CDR2 SVGAGI, per germline. V was clipped by 4 bases and J by 6 bases; unmatched bases: 8. As DNA, the CDR3 is TGTGCCAGCAGTTTGATAACGGGAGGGTTCAATGAGCAGTTCTTC. Translating it yields CASSLITGGFNEQFF.

J is TRBJ2-7 and V is TRBV11-1; D possibly corresponds to TRBD1 (5 bases). Germline CDR1 reads SGHAT; CDR2 reads FQDESV (reference sequence). The CDR3 has 12 amino acids. The V end lost 2 bases, the J end lost 6 bases, and 8 bases lay between the germline ends. CDR3 sequence: CASSLKGREQYF. The DNA of the CDR3 is TGTGCCAGCAGCTTAAAGGGGCGCGAGCAGTACTTC. Drawing the rest from reference TRBV11-1 and TRBJ2-7, the complete variable domain is EAEVAQSPRYKITEKSQAVAFWCDPISGHATLYWYRQILGQGPELLVQFQDESVVDDSQLPKDRFSAERLKGVDSTLKIQPAELGDSAMYLCASSLKGREQYFGPGTRLTVT.

This chain joins TRBV20-1 and TRBJ2-7; D possibly matches TRBD1 or TRBD2 (5 bases each). The CDR3 spans 11 residues. Germline CDR1 is DFQATT and CDR2 is SNEGSKA (reference sequence). The V gene lost 6 bases and the J gene lost 3 bases, with 9 bases spanning the gap. As DNA, the CDR3 is TGCAGTGCGAGGGACGTCTACGAGCAGTACTTC. Translation gives CSARDVYEQYF.

About this clonotype itself: The junction shows a germline mismatch at one end, possibly a read error. The rearrangement links TRBV4-1 to TRBJ1-2, with a weak D call TRBD1 (5 bases). This CDR3 has 16 amino acids. Germline V gives CDR1 MGHRA, CDR2 YSYEKL. CDR3 bases: TGCGTCAGCAGCCAAGATCGGTACAAGGGGAACTATGGCTACACCTTC. Its protein is CVSSQDRYKGNYGYTF.

There are a few counts of this clonotype. The chain links TRBV11-2 to TRBJ2-5, with D unclear. Germline V CDR1 and CDR2: SGHAT, FQNNGV. Trimming left V 0 bases short and J 6 bases short, with 5 bases between. The CDR3 totals 12 residues. The CDR3 nucleotides read TGTGCCAGCAGCTTAGAGGGAAAGACCCAGTACTTC. It is translated as CASSLEGKTQYF.

This clonotype has only one observation. The junction departs from the called germline gene at one end, perhaps through a read error. The chain is built from TRBV28 and TRBJ2-7; TRBD1 is a possible D gene (6 bases). This CDR3 spans 12 amino acids. From germline, CDR1 is MDHEN and CDR2 SYDVKM. The CDR3 DNA reads as TGTGTCAGCGGTCAACAGGGCTACGAGCAGTACTTC. Protein sequence: CVSGQQGYEQYF.

The DNA of the CDR3 is TGCAGTATCGGGACGGCTGGGGCCAACGTCCTGACTTTC. Translation: CSIGTAGANVLTF. This chain uses TRBV20-1 with TRBJ2-6; tentatively, D is TRBD1 or TRBD2 (5 bases each). The germline CDR1 and CDR2 sequences are DFQATT and SNEGSKA (reference sequence). V lost 8 bases, J lost 2 bases, and 10 bases lay in between. The CDR3 spans 13 residues.

Note on this clonotype: One junction end disagrees with the germline gene, perhaps due to a read error. The rearrangement joins TRBV4-3 to TRBJ2-2; tentatively, D is TRBD1 (5 bases). Germline CDR1 and CDR2: LGHNA and YSLEER. This CDR3 has 15 residues. The CDR3 here is CASSQGDSNTGELFF. In nucleotides, the CDR3 is TGTGCCAGCAGCCAGGGTGACAGTAACACCGGGGAGCTGTTTTTT.

This clonotype appeared a few times. The rearrangement uses TRBV6-2 or TRBV6-3 and TRBJ2-1, with 9 positions matching TRBD2. Germline values: CDR1 MNHEY, CDR2 SVGEGT. The CDR3 extends over 16 amino acids. Trimming at V came to 8 bases and at J to 0 bases, leaving 8 bases not matched to a gene. The DNA of the CDR3 is TGTGCCAGCTCGCGGGAGGGGGTTAGCTCCTACAATGAGCAGTTCTTC. Its translation: CASSREGVSSYNEQFF.

A note on this clonotype: With a much larger clone just one base away, this may be a read error. The conserved phenylalanine or tryptophan normally closing the CDR3 is absent here, so this likely arose from a read error. CDR3 loop: CASSPGGTTNNEQFS. The CDR3 DNA is TGCGCCAGCAGCCCGGGTGGGACGACTAACAATGAGCAGTTCTCC. The V gene is TRBV5-1, the J gene TRBJ2-1; D may correspond to TRBD1 or TRBD2 (5 bases each). CDR1 is SGHRS and CDR2 is YFSETQ in the germline V gene. V dropped 4 bases and J dropped 5 bases, with 16 bases sitting between them. This CDR3 region has 15 residues.

Of note for this clonotype: One end of the junction does not line up with germline, which may come from a read error. The rearrangement links TRBV4-3 to TRBJ1-2; perhaps TRBD1 as D (5 bases). The germline V gene encodes CDR1 LGHNA and CDR2 YSLEER. The CDR3 consists of 13 residues. This chain's CDR3 is CANSLGTGYGYTF. The CDR3 DNA is TGCGCCAACAGCCTCGGGACGGGCTATGGCTACACCTTC.

Regarding this clonotype: It is likely a read error, because the conserved phenylalanine at the end of the CDR3 is missing. The chain recombines TRBV11-1 with TRBJ2-7; 10 bases are a match to TRBD1. The V and J ends lost 0 bases and 8 bases, in that order; junction bases with no gene match: 10. The CDR3 has 16 amino acids. Germline V gene lookup returns CDR1 SGHAT and CDR2 FQDESV (reference sequence). The DNA for the CDR3 is TGTGCCAGCAGCTTAGCGCGCCTGGACAGGGGGTACAAGCAGTACTTG. The encoded protein is CASSLARLDRGYKQYL.

About this clonotype itself: One junction end does not reproduce the germline sequence, and a read error may be involved. The chain carries TRBV4-1 and TRBJ1-1, with D hard to call. The germline V gene has CDR1 MGHRA and CDR2 YSYEKL. The CDR3 extends over 18 amino acids. The CDR3 region is CASSQDTSPSGPNTEAFF. In nucleotides, the CDR3 is TGCGCAAGCAGCCAAGATACCTCCCCATCCGGCCCAAACACTGAAGCTTTCTTT.

The J gene is TRBJ1-4, the V gene TRBV10-3; D remains ambiguous. Germline CDR1 is ENHRY and CDR2 is SYGVKD. This CDR3 has 14 residues. V lost 8 bases to trimming and J lost 0 bases, with 10 bases between them. The CDR3 nucleotides read TGTGCCATCGAGGAGCGTGCAACTAATGAAAAACTGTTTTTT. Translated, it gives CAIEERATNEKLFF.

As to this clonotype: The junction differs from germline at one of its ends, possibly a read error. The CDR3 region has the DNA TGTGTCATCGGGTCGGTAGCGTGGAGCTCCTACGAGCAGTACTTC. Protein: CVIGSVAWSSYEQYF. This chain connects TRBV10-3 to TRBJ2-7; a weak D match, TRBD2 (5 bases). The CDR3 sequence is 15 residues long. Germline loops: CDR1 ENHRY, CDR2 SYGVKD.

As regards this clonotype: Mismatch with germline at one junction end may stem from a read error. V usage is TRBV6-5 and J usage is TRBJ2-3; D is ambiguous. There are 18 residues in the CDR3. The V gene's germline CDR1 is MNHEY and CDR2 SVGAGI. The CDR3 region has the DNA TGTGCCAGCAGTTACTCGGTTGTTTTTCCATCCTCCACATATACGCAGTATTTT. Amino acid sequence: CASSYSVVFPSSTYTQYF.

The J gene is TRBJ2-3, the V gene TRBV20-1; D not certain. Trimming cost V 6 bases and J 4 bases, with 14 bases left between them. The CDR3 loop spans 13 amino acids. The germline V gene has CDR1 DFQATT and CDR2 SNEGSKA (reference sequence). CDR3: CSATDRRADTQYF. CDR3 sequence (DNA): TGCAGTGCAACTGACCGGCGCGCAGATACGCAGTATTTT.

As to this clonotype: The junction departs from the called germline gene at one end, perhaps through a read error. This sequence joins TRBV10-2 and TRBJ1-1, with 10 bases lining up with TRBD1. CDR1 is WSHSY and CDR2 is SAAADI in the germline V gene. The CDR3 consists of 15 residues. In DNA form, the CDR3 reads TGCGCCAGCACGATGACAGGGGGCGAAAGCACTGAAGCCATCTTT. It codes for CASTMTGGESTEAIF.